This is a list of T cell receptor beta chains from one sample in a study of blood T cell repertoires in COVID-19. Here immunoSEQ multiplex PCR was the method, and the copy in TCRdb shows in-frame clones only, minus some. Among hundreds of thousands of clones listed, approximately 89% were seen once. Sequencing input: peripheral blood. These receptors all stem from a woman under 40 who had recovered from COVID-19. CDR3s include the opening cysteine and the closing phenylalanine or tryptophan.

V gene	J gene	CDR3 protein
TRBV6-5	TRBJ1-4	CASSYRGGEKLFF
TRBV3-1/TRBV3-2	TRBJ1-3	CASSQDWGAGNTIYF
TRBV7-9	TRBJ2-7	CASSLGSSGEYEQYF
TRBV30	TRBJ2-1	CASKFGTVLPDEQFF
TRBV7-8	TRBJ1-5	CASSARTADQPQHF
TRBV11-3	TRBJ2-3	CASSPTVAGGRGTQYF
TRBV7-9	TRBJ1-2	CASSLDATGYGYTF
TRBV6-6	TRBJ1-2	CASSYSGRDYGYTF
TRBV4-3	TRBJ1-6	CASSLHGGTANSPLHF
TRBV19	TRBJ1-2	CASSIGTETAAVYGYTF
TRBV12-3/TRBV12-4	TRBJ2-1	CASIKRGPEQFF
TRBV28	TRBJ2-5	CASSRGHQETQYF
TRBV20-1	TRBJ1-4	CSTGNNEKLFF
TRBV4-3	TRBJ1-4	CASSQWEGVEKLFF
TRBV27	TRBJ2-3	CASSGRGSTDTQYF
TRBV5-1	TRBJ2-5	CASSFAQETQYF
TRBV4-1	TRBJ1-2	CASSQAGTGGGRYGYTF
TRBV5-5	TRBJ1-1	CASDEGLNTEAFF
TRBV7-3	TRBJ1-6	CASSLTGGQYNSPLHF
TRBV11-2	TRBJ2-1	CASSLVWDTNYNEQFF
TRBV18	TRBJ2-7	CASSRRQGVYEQYF
TRBV21-1	TRBJ1-5	CASIPGSCNQPQHF
TRBV7-9	TRBJ1-1	CASSSRGNTEAFF
TRBV9	TRBJ2-3	CASSTQTSGDTQYF
TRBV28	TRBJ1-6	CASGDEAGVLPLHF
TRBV28	TRBJ1-2	CASSLLTGGKDYGYTF
TRBV5-1	TRBJ2-3	CASSPSGGAVADTQYF